This TCR beta chain was sequenced during a study of T cells in Graves' hyperthyroidism and ophthalmopathy (dated by TCRdb to about 2019). In terms of the full investigation: Peripheral blood samples were taken at the time of initial diagnosis, prior to any treatment. After blood sampling, hyperthyroidism patients were treated with methimazole at a starting dose of 30 mg daily, and ophthalmopathy patients were treated with high-dose intravenous methylprednisolone. The study also compared thyroid tissue and blood T-cell repertoires from several Graves' hyperthyroidism patients. To identify distinguishing TCR V-J signatures, a discovery cohort of 100 or so patients was used, comprising 40 to 45 with Graves' ophthalmopathy and around 60 with stable Graves' hyperthyroidism. The paper reports TCR Vbeta CDR3 sequencing of over 130 peripheral blood samples: around 45 ophthalmopathy, approximately 74 hyperthyroidism and roughly 17 progressor patients. The 75 to 100 discovery patients were divided at random into training and test sets in a 7:3 ratio. Prospective prediction of ophthalmopathy was tested in an independent validation cohort of approximately 18 hyperthyroidism patients and 17 patients who later progressed to ophthalmopathy.

Stable Graves' hyperthyroidism was defined as the absence of progression to ophthalmopathy over 18 months of follow-up. Hyperthyroidism patients were newly diagnosed, had a disease duration of under 2 months, and were aged 18 to 65 years. The study excluded patients with uncontrolled infections, other autoimmune diseases, pregnancy or lactation. Diagnoses were established on the basis of clinical symptoms, serum thyroxine and TRAb, thyroid ultrasound, and orbital computed tomography. PBMCs were separated from under 11 ml of fresh peripheral blood using Ficoll-Paque density gradient centrifugation. Total RNA was extracted with Trizol reagent, and quality was checked on an Agilent 2100 Bioanalyzer. CDR1 is given as DFQATT and CDR2 as SNEGSKA, both from the germline V gene (reference sequence). Inclusive of the bounding cysteine and phenylalanine, the CDR3 is 12 residues long. Left in the record is the CDR3 DNA by itself, 36 bases read in frame from the first base. The V end loses 1 base and the J end loses 7 bases, and a stretch of 10 bases separates them.

At least ten counts were recorded for this clonotype. Its antigen target is currently unknown. Base qualities were left out, and no much larger clone turns up one base away. The TCR beta CDR3 regions were amplified from RNA transcripts. For the first round of RT-PCR on the TCR CDR3, the HTBI primer set was used together with the Qiagen OneStep RT-PCR kit. Libraries were constructed in a second round of multiplex PCR, after which size selection and purification were carried out. Sequencing of the libraries was done on an Illumina HiSeq2000 using paired-end 100 bp reads. On the study's bioinformatics: Raw data were processed with SOAPnuke, discarding reads with adapters, uncalled bases, mean Phred below 15, or no exact constant-primer or identifier match. High-quality paired reads were merged using COPE v1.2.5, and each unique nucleotide sequence was defined as a clonotype. MiTCR v1.1 was used to align clonotypes to the IMGT TRBV, TRBD and TRBJ reference segments. The analysis was restricted to V-J combinations with a frequency above 0.0001, which together covered just over 98% of the repertoires. A TCS score was defined as the ratio between F50 (clonal expansion) and ExV (chaos), using BLOSUM62-based TCRdist between CDR3 peptides within each V-J. Welch's t-statistics and random forest reduced around 510 V-J features to 13, which were used in a naive Bayes classifier (R e1071). The similarity between thyroid and blood repertoires was quantified using the Morisita-Horn index. In TCRdb, the public reads were trimmed at Q25 with fastp and aligned with MiXCR, with productive beta chains retained. Identical CDR3 protein sequences are pooled into one entry, listed with their most common genes and DNA. The V and J calls come from TCRdb's annotation, not from the publication. For this sample there are some 800,000 distinct CDR3 sequences; around 39% appear just once. 8.9% of the sample belongs to the ten largest clones.

Results and caveats for the whole study, not just this receptor: Most expanded thyroid clonotypes (frequency above 0.001) were also detected in blood, a finding suggesting that blood repertoires may reflect thyroid immune responses. Ophthalmopathy was separated from stable hyperthyroidism by a 13 V-J signature model, with about 88% sensitivity and 81% to 82% specificity obtained in cross-validation and 80%/75% obtained in testing. No statistical method was used to fix the sample size in advance, and group allocation was not hidden from the investigators. In validation, the model predicted progression to ophthalmopathy with around 71% sensitivity and 72% to 85% specificity, a median of 6.5 months before onset.

Material: blood. The clonotype comes from a man aged 18 to 30 with Graves' hyperthyroidism. The V and J genes are TRBV20-1 and TRBJ2-5; no D segment can be confidently identified. The sequence in DNA is TGCAGTGCTAGAGTCGGTCTAGGGACCCAGTACTTC. Its protein product is CSARVGLGTQYF.